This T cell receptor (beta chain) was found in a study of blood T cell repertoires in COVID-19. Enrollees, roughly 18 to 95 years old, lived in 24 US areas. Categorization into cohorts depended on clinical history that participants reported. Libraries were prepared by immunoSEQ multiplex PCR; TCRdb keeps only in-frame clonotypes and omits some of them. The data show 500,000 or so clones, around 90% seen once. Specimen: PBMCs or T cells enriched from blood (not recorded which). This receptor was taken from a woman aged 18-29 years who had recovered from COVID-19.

The CDR3 sequence is CASSKGEGSGNTIYF. CDR3 in DNA: TGTGCCAGCAGCAAGGGGGAGGGCAGCGGAAACACCATATATTTT. The rearrangement joins TRBV4-2 to TRBJ1-3; D might be TRBD1 (6 bases). Germline CDR1 and CDR2: LGHNA and YNFKEQ. Deletions cut 5 bases from V and 4 bases from J, with 15 bases between. The CDR3 totals 15 residues.